This T cell receptor beta chain came from a study of CD8 T cells in Susac syndrome (dated by TCRdb to the late 2010s). Context from the whole study: Among the sequenced Susac syndrome patients, about six had clinically active disease and about eight were in clinical remission. Susac syndrome patients were therapy-naive, on corticosteroids (some also receiving IVIg), or on IVIg alone at blood withdrawal. Whether CD8+ T cell activation and differentiation in Susac syndrome was antigen driven was tested using repertoire sequencing. Overall study results and their limits: The number of individuals in the TCR sequencing and HLA analysis was acknowledged as relatively small. In patients with Susac syndrome, the CD4+ T cell repertoire showed no detectable clonal expansion.

High-throughput TCR beta sequencing profiled peripheral blood CD8+ and CD4+ T cells from healthy donors, Susac syndrome patients and multiple sclerosis patients. The Susac syndrome patients fulfilled recently defined diagnostic criteria for definite or probable disease. Bulk CD8+ and CD4+ T cells were purified by magnetic negative isolation, while CD8+ TEMRA cells were enriched using FACS. Blood was drawn into EDTA tubes, processed within 24 hours, and PBMCs were isolated by density gradient centrifugation. PBMCs intended for TCR sequencing were cryopreserved in liquid nitrogen and thawed later in a water bath at 37 degrees C. The sorted or isolated CD4+, CD8+ and CD8+ TEMRA cells reached a purity of at least 90%. Comment on this clonotype: Its cognate antigen has yet to be identified. Nothing much larger sits one base from this clone, and base qualities are not available.

Trimming removed 6 bases from V and 2 bases from J; the gene matches leave 3 bases unexplained. Reading the germline V gene gives CDR1 SQVTM and CDR2 ANQGSEA. CDR3 length: 13 amino acids, cysteine to phenylalanine. Solely the CDR3 DNA is kept, with 39 bases framed from the first base. RNA was extracted using the RNeasy kit, and roughly 0.5 to 1 ug of the RNA was reverse transcribed with random hexamers. TCR beta CDR3 regions were amplified with the immunoSEQ multiplex PCR assay covering 54 Vbeta and 13 Jbeta segments. Bias from PCR amplification was corrected by using a synthetic template baseline for primer optimization and for computational correction. On the authors' methods: Only productive sequences were kept, with reads annotated to V, D and J genes according to IMGT and analyzed in immunoSEQ Analyzer. Clonality was computed as one minus Shannon entropy normalized by log2 of the number of productive unique sequences. For each patient and control, public and private clones were evaluated among the 100 most prevalent clones. Susac-specific clones were defined as absent from healthy and MS cohorts, 800 to 1,200 published viral clones and other ImmuneACCESS disease sequences. TCRdb trimmed the raw reads at Q25, called clones with MiXCR and kept productive beta chains. CDR3 protein sequences are deduplicated, and each keeps its most common genes and DNA. TCRdb's processing, not the authors' own work, is the source of the V and J calls. The sample has 150,000 to 200,000 distinct CDR3 sequences on record, roughly 94% of them singletons. The ten largest make up 0.1% to 0.13% of the sample.

The sample taken for sequencing was CD4+ T cells from PBMCs. The chain is encoded by TRBV29-1 joined to TRBJ2-3; 9 junctional bases match TRBD1. The origin of this receptor is a human donor with Susac syndrome. The CDR3 region: CSVRDRDTDTQYF. Here is the DNA: TGCAGCGTGAGGGACAGGGACACAGATACGCAGTATTTT.